This T cell receptor (beta chain) was sequenced for a study of patients and donors after allogeneic stem cell transplantation. CDR3 length: 16 amino acids. Germline lookup yields CDR1 SGDLS and CDR2 YYNGEE. V was cut by 4 bases and J by 0 bases, with 13 bases left in between. In TCRdb, the RT-PCR reads were re-called with MiXCR into one record per CDR3 protein. The sample carries tens of thousands of distinct CDR3 sequences, roughly 43% recorded once. V gene TRBV9 combines with J gene TRBJ2-2; D unresolved. Sequencing used blood, either unsorted or a sorted T cell fraction (not recorded which). This sequence originates from a human donor who was either an allogeneic HSCT recipient or a stem cell or donor lymphocyte infusion donor (not recorded which). It is not recorded whose cells these are; they may come from a transplant donor. Written as DNA, the CDR3 is TGTGCCAGCAGCAGTGTAGGAGCCGCGAACACCGGGGAGCTGTTTTTT. This encodes CASSSVGAANTGELFF.